A single TCR beta chain is shown here with its context. Its specificity is unknown. These data are taken from a study of T cells after yellow fever vaccination. Study-wide results and caveats: Some clonotypes were seen in both the CD4 and the CD8 compartments. These made up a small share and likely arose from convergent recombination. Weaker, the secondary response had a peak occurring faster, on day 5 versus 15.

The CDR3 spans 17 residues. Germline loops: CDR1 SGHVS, CDR2 FNYEAQ. V shed 4 bases, J shed 7 bases, and the junction held 13 bases outside the gene matches. UMIs were added to TCR cDNA along with a universal primer site when it was made by 5'RACE template switching. TCRdb ran MiXCR on the 5' RACE reads and lists one entry per CDR3 protein. This sample yields 500,000 to 650,000 distinct CDR3 sequences, of which roughly 12% are seen a single time; 15% belongs to the top ten. The material was PBMCs, obtained on the day of the yellow fever booster vaccination. The sequence was collected from a man aged 25-45 years who received the YFV17D yellow fever vaccine. This chain connects TRBV7-6 to TRBJ2-2, with 9 bases that match TRBD2. The CDR3 region is CASSYSGGSGRIGELFF. The DNA of the CDR3 is TGTGCCAGCAGCTATTCGGGCGGTAGCGGGAGAATCGGGGAGCTGTTTTTT.